The 9 T cell receptor beta chains below were found in one sample sequenced in a study of cytomegalovirus exposure and HLA in healthy donors. Sequencing was performed with immunoSEQ multiplex PCR; in TCRdb, only in-frame clones are kept and a portion is missing. Of fewer than 150,000 clones detected, around 87% appear once; the ten largest clones hold roughly 9%. Sequences were obtained from PBMCs. The source of these receptors is a man between 18 and 29 years old in good health and CMV-seropositive.

This clone was picked up one time. CDR3 sequence (DNA): TGTGCCAGCAGTGCCCCCCTAGTCTACGAGCAGTACTTC. This gives the protein CASSAPLVYEQYF. The rearrangement joins TRBV2 to TRBJ2-7, with D unresolved. From germline, CDR1 is SNHLY and CDR2 FYNNEI. The CDR3 totals 13 residues. Deletions cut 4 bases from V and 3 bases from J, with 10 bases between.

The CDR3 DNA reads TGTGCCAGCAGCAGGACAGCGAACACCGGGGAGCTGTTTTTT. Its protein product is CASSRTANTGELFF. The rearrangement links TRBV2 to TRBJ2-2; perhaps TRBD1 as D (6 bases). From germline, CDR1 is SNHLY and CDR2 FYNNEI. V was pared by 6 bases and J by 0 bases, with 8 bases between. This CDR3 comprises 14 residues.

Only one count was recorded for this clone. The chain is built from TRBV6-4 and TRBJ2-2; D is ambiguous. Per germline, CDR1 MRHNA and CDR2 SNTAGT. CDR3 length: 13 amino acids. Trimming pared 4 bases from V and 5 bases from J, leaving 8 bases between. CDR3 residues: CASSAVSTGELFF. CDR3 DNA sequence: TGTGCCAGCAGTGCGGTCTCAACCGGGGAGCTGTTTTTT.

The chain recombines TRBV2 with TRBJ1-2, with 7 bases fitting TRBD1. The V segment lost 5 bases and the J segment 7 bases; nucleotides outside the gene matches: 10. The CDR3 contains 14 residues. Germline V gene sequence: CDR1 SNHLY, CDR2 FYNNEI. CDR3 region: CASSTDRVNGGYTF. The CDR3 DNA is TGTGCCAGCAGTACCGACAGGGTGAATGGTGGCTACACCTTC.

The chain has TRBV14 and TRBJ2-7, with D possibly matching TRBD1 (5 bases). Germline V CDR1 and CDR2: SGHDN, FVKESK. The CDR3 is 15 amino acids. Trimming cost V 4 bases and J 4 bases, with 17 bases left between them. The CDR3 region is CASSLRYGADYEQYF. Written as DNA, the CDR3 is TGTGCCAGCAGCCTAAGGTATGGGGCGGATTACGAGCAGTACTTC.

This rearrangement joins TRBV19 to TRBJ2-3; 9 bases are a match to TRBD2. The CDR3 contains 16 residues. Losses at the gene ends were 1 base for V and 11 bases for J; bases not matched to a gene: 13. Germline V lookup: CDR1 LNHDA, CDR2 SQIVND (reference sequence). CDR3 sequence: CASSIGRAGGSDGQYF. The CDR3 DNA is TGTGCCAGTAGTATAGGCCGCGCGGGAGGGTCGGATGGGCAGTATTTT. The full variable domain, with the rest looked up from reference TRBV19 and TRBJ2-3, is DGGITQSPKYLFRKEGQNVTLSCEQNLNHDAMYWYRQDPGQGLRLIYYSQIVNDFQKGDIAEGYSVSREKKESFPLTVTSAQKNPTAFYLCASSIGRAGGSDGQYFGPGTRLTVL.

The chain links TRBV19 to TRBJ1-6; the match to TRBD1 covers 7 bases. The ends lost 3 bases at V and 7 bases at J; junction bases unmatched: 9. The CDR3 covers 16 residues. Germline CDR1 LNHDA, CDR2 SQIVND (reference sequence). The CDR3 sequence: CASSIGTGVGNSPLHF. The CDR3 DNA reads TGTGCCAGTAGTATTGGTACAGGGGTCGGGAATTCACCCCTCCACTTT.

To note about this clone: The sample holds other DNA sequences that translate to the same CDR3. The V call is TRBV9, the J call TRBJ2-3; 10 bases line up with TRBD2. The J segment lost 0 bases and the V segment lost 6 bases, leaving 1 base of the junction unmatched. Germline V lookup: CDR1 SGDLS, CDR2 YYNGEE. The CDR3 has 14 residues. CDR3 loop: CASTSGGSTDTQYF. CDR3 bases: TGTGCCAGCACTAGCGGGGGTAGCACAGATACGCAGTATTTT.

The chain has TRBV11-3 and TRBJ2-7; 8 bases line up with TRBD1. Looked up from germline, CDR1 is SGHNT and CDR2 is YENEEA. This CDR3 region has 16 residues. Trimming took 8 bases from V and 3 from J; bases not matched to a gene: 15. The CDR3 region has the DNA TGTGCCAGCTCCATTCCCCGGGACAGGACCATCTACGAGCAGTACTTC. Its translation: CASSIPRDRTIYEQYF.